What follows are 2 T cell receptor beta chains derived from one specimen sequenced in a study of T-cell reconstitution after alpha-beta-depleted transplantation in children. Using unique molecular identifiers, the investigators prepared the TCRbeta library. Using its own MiXCR run on the PCR reads, TCRdb lists one record per CDR3 protein. Seen here are roughly 220,000 distinct CDR3 sequences, approximately 9.9% observed once, and the top ten hold around 5.1%. The specimen was PBMCs from the stem cell graft donor, collected from the stem cell graft. All receptors derive from a human donor who donated a stem cell graft to a child with SCID.

This clonotype was seen ten or more times. The rearrangement joins TRBV6-2 or TRBV6-3 to TRBJ1-1; TRBD1 agrees at 8 bases. V dropped 6 bases and J dropped 0; count of bases not matched to a gene: 12. The CDR3 extends over 17 amino acids. Germline V lookup: CDR1 MNHEY, CDR2 SVGEGT. CDR3 sequence reads: CASRPDRGDTMNTEAFF. DNA for the CDR3: TGTGCCAGCAGGCCCGACAGGGGCGACACCATGAACACTGAAGCTTTCTTT.

This clonotype has more than one count but fewer than ten. The rearrangement links TRBV6-1 to TRBJ2-7; 15 nucleotides align to TRBD2. CDR3 length: 14 residues. Losses at the gene ends were 10 bases for V and 1 base for J; bases not matched to a gene: 2. CDR1 is MNHNS and CDR2 is SASEGT in the germline V gene. The CDR3 here is CATGLAGGSYEQYF. The CDR3 DNA is TGTGCCACAGGACTAGCGGGGGGGTCCTACGAGCAGTACTTC.